This T cell receptor beta chain was identified in a study of identifying expanded T cells in peripheral blood. Healthy donors had no documented immune events, such as infections, while sampled. As regards this clone: Its target is unknown.

General study results and limits: Clone count variance between roughly 2-week samples rose with total template count. About 1.2 clones differed between technical replicates, versus approximately 17 and 20 over time.

Profiled with immunoSEQ multiplex PCR; TCRdb holds only in-frame clones, not every one. The table shows under 120,000 clones, with around 89% occurring only once. The source is a person aged 18 to 75 in good health. Specimen: blood.

CDR3 sequence: CASSSPHRAPGTGELFF. CDR3 DNA sequence: TGTGCCAGCAGTTCCCCTCACAGGGCTCCAGGCACCGGGGAGCTGTTTTTT. This chain uses TRBV28 with TRBJ2-2; D perhaps matches TRBD1 (6 bases). Germline assignment: CDR1 MDHEN and CDR2 SYDVKM. CDR3 size: 17 residues. V was trimmed by 4 bases and J by 4 bases, leaving 19 bases between them.